This TCR beta chain was sequenced during a study of blood T cell repertoires in COVID-19 (dated by TCRdb to the early 2020s). For the wider study: The collaborator samples originated in the United States, Italy and Spain and spanned the acute and convalescent phases of COVID-19. The material from the prospective study consisted of cDNA or gDNA derived from T cells, B-cell-depleted T cells, or PBMCs. The dataset comprised deeply sampled blood TCRbeta repertoires from subjects exposed to, actively infected with, or recovered from COVID-19. The repertoires were made available in a free public database intended to serve as a resource for research on the immune response to SARS-CoV-2. The samples were drawn from the first 160 participants of the ongoing ImmuneRACE study and from 1,254 subjects provided by 6 global collaborators. The sample metadata nearly always contained a de-identified subject ID, COVID-19 status, age in years and sex. Where HLA class I and class II types were available, the types were taken from metadata supplied by the sample provider, not from assay-based typing.

Based on the germline V gene, the CDR1 and CDR2 sequences are SGHDT and YYEEEE. V gives up 4 bases and J gives up 8 bases, and the segment between their germline ends measures 24 bases. Its CDR3 holds 16 amino acids, cysteine through phenylalanine. The DNA shown is the 48-base CDR3, in frame from base 1. TCRbeta CDR3 regions were amplified from genomic DNA by means of the immunoSEQ Assay, a bias-controlled multiplex PCR. Per the original workflow: Within the assay, amplification of reference gene primers was used to estimate how many nucleated cells each sample contained. To quantify the absolute abundance of each unique TCRbeta CDR3 rearrangement, sequence reads were collapsed and filtered. For each sample, productive Simpson clonality was calculated by taking the square root of Simpson's diversity index across productive rearrangements. TCRdb limited this immuneACCESS table to in-frame rearrangements with V and J called. A share of clones is missing; checked studies link under half to unresolved V genes, and the rest is unexplained. That table is the source of V, J and clone size, and D and trimming were worked out from the DNA. For this sample there are around 370,000 clones; about 88% appear just once. The top ten constitute approximately 7.4% of the sample.

Concerning this clone itself: Its antigen remains unidentified. There are no base qualities to consult, and no much larger clone falls within one base.

Paper-wide results and their limitations: How much clinical and demographic metadata was included differed by source and by participant, and the metadata was provided uncurated.

One collaborating source in Seattle enrolled patients while the patients were actively infected and followed the patients over time throughout the course of disease. The collaborating institutions used their own protocols to collect whole blood in K2EDTA tubes. For TCRbeta analysis, collaborator samples were shipped as frozen whole blood, as isolated PBMCs, or as DNA extracted from either sample type. This TCR came from a woman between 70 and 85 years old with COVID-19, enrolled during active disease. The chain is made from TRBV5-6 and TRBJ1-2, with TRBD1 tentatively as D gene (5 bases match). The sample was peripheral blood. The CDR3 corresponds to CASSGRFFGGTGGYTF. The nucleotides are TGTGCCAGCAGCGGCCGATTTTTCGGGGGTACGGGAGGCTACACCTTC.